This T cell receptor (beta chain) was observed in a study of T cell responses to AZD1222 COVID-19 vaccine. Study-wide results and limits: Donors in the cohort were predominantly white British and more often female, and clonal diversity was possibly underestimated.

V shed 2 bases and J 8 bases; nucleotides not matched to a gene: 7. CDR3 size: 14 residues. Germline CDR1 is SGHAT and CDR2 is FQDESV (reference sequence). A note on this clone: Antigen: not known.

Combined were second doses at about 4 or about 12 weeks. The assay was immunoSEQ multiplex PCR, and TCRdb's table has in-frame clones only and misses some. The table has roughly 110,000 clones, roughly 87% seen once; the top ten hold roughly 8%. The chain recombines TRBV11-1 with TRBJ1-2; the match to TRBD1 covers 8 bases. The sequence derives from an adult who received the AZD1222 COVID-19 vaccine. The source material was peripheral blood, sampled 28 days after the second AZD1222 dose. CDR3 region: CASSLFQGAEGYTF. The CDR3 region has the DNA TGTGCCAGCAGCTTATTCCAGGGGGCGGAAGGCTACACCTTC.